The source of this TCR beta chain is a study of blood T cells in healthy people across ages (dated by TCRdb to 2013 to 2016). Background for the entire study: In model experiments, roughly one uniquely barcoded TCR beta cDNA molecule per two T cells was captured by template switching. The donors were split into four age groups: young (average about 16 years), middle-aged (around 37), aged (about 56) and long-lived (over 75). To track age-related changes in TCR beta repertoire diversity, the study relied on deep sequencing normalized with unique cDNA molecular identifiers. For two donors (one aged 18 to 29 and one aged 80 or older), the study analyzed two additional independent replicas of 1 million unique cDNA reads from the same blood draw. To avoid experimental bias, donors of different ages were distributed randomly across sequencing lanes.

The library relied on 5' RACE. The sequencer listed for this sample is Illumina HiSeq 2500. A second roughly 6 to 12 cycle PCR used a sample-barcoded 5' primer and a J-beta primer mix. A unique molecular identifier was introduced onto each TCR beta cDNA molecule by a template-switch 5' adaptor carrying 12 random nucleotides. At least 2.5 million CDR3-containing paired-end reads were obtained from each sample. First-strand cDNA synthesis was performed from all RNA using the Mint cDNA synthesis kit, with priming by a TRBC-specific oligonucleotide. After uracil-DNA glycosylase treatment, a first 18-cycle PCR used universal primers M1SS and BC2_uni_R on all cDNA. The paper's data handling went like this. Normalization of each sample was performed by random selection of 1 million high-quality reads, each carrying a distinct molecular identifier. Instead of being binned into consensus sequences, reads with shared molecular identifiers were discarded. MiTCR, with a Q25 quality threshold and the strictest error-elimination algorithm, was used for CDR3 identification, clonotype clustering and error correction. A nonparametric unseen species model with Euler transformation was used to estimate lower-bound total TCR beta diversity. TCRdb redid the processing of the public reads, applying fastp at Q25 and MiXCR, and retained in-frame beta chains. Entries are consolidated by CDR3 protein sequence, retaining the most common genes and DNA. TCRdb's processing, not the authors', yielded these V and J calls. The sample records about 580,000 distinct CDR3 sequences, around 50% of which are singletons. The ten largest clones add up to roughly 25% of the sample.

Comments on this clonotype: The antigen this receptor binds is unknown. Base qualities are missing; no much larger clone stands one base away.

General study outcomes and caveats: As age increased, observed TCR beta diversity per million T cells dropped in a roughly linear way, and a significant reduction was already evident by age 40. There was a strong correlation between observed TCR beta diversity and the percentage of naive T cells measured by flow cytometry. Compared with the aged group, the long-lived group had more naive CD4+ T cells, fewer expanded clones and increased TCR diversity, suggesting age selection. Estimates of total diversity from one million sequenced T cells were regarded as lower bounds and underestimates. Because the CMV infection status of the donors was unknown, age-related changes in expanded clonotypes may potentially have been confounded. Bulk unsorted PBMC profiling prevented conclusive comparison of naive and antigen-experienced compartments.

The donors were a few dozen Caucasian individuals from Russia, aged roughly 6 to 100 years, who were systemically healthy. Each donor gave 8 to 10 milliliters of peripheral blood, collected into EDTA-treated Vacutainer tubes. Ficoll-Paque density-gradient centrifugation was used to isolate PBMCs, with at least 7 million per sample. Trizol reagent was used to extract total RNA from PBMCs, with at least 6 micrograms per sample. Naive CD45RAhigh/CD27high T cell percentages were measured by flow cytometry on a PBMC aliquot from every donor. Based on the germline V gene, the CDR1 and CDR2 sequences are SGHAT and FQNNGV. Measured from the cysteine to the phenylalanine, the CDR3 is 15 residues long. Only CDR3 DNA remains: 45 bases, in frame from the first base. V is pared back by 3 bases and J by 11 bases, with 22 bases lying between the germline termini.

Sequencing was carried out using blood. The sequence links TRBV11-2 to TRBJ2-5; perhaps TRBD1 is the D gene, with 6 bases matching. This TCR was sampled from a man at least 80 years old in good health. The bases read TGTGCCAGCAGCTTCCACACCGGGACACGGAATGCGCAGTACTTC. This sequence encodes CASSFHTGTRNAQYF.